This T cell receptor (beta chain) was sequenced for a study of OX40 agonist ivuxolimab in advanced cancers. Regarding the study as a whole: Averaging showed that CD8+ T cells had more expanded clones than CD4+ did. At doses 0.1 to 3.0 mg/kg, CD4+ and CD8+ clones expanded. Some patients who did not respond also had low normalized T-cell clonal expansion.

Sequenced by immunoSEQ multiplex PCR; TCRdb stores in-frame clones only, minus some. The sample yields roughly 84,000 clones, approximately 81% seen once. This CDR3 region has 14 residues. Germline CDR1 and CDR2: WSHSY and SAAADI. V lost 3 bases, J lost 7 bases, and 5 bases stayed unmatched. As regards this clone: Its antigen is not known.

Peripheral blood came from all dose cohorts at three timepoints. The chain has TRBV10-2 and TRBJ2-7, with TRBD2 matching 11 bases. This receptor was obtained from an adult with an advanced solid tumor such as melanoma, head and neck, liver or kidney cancer. The starting material was CD4+ or CD8+ T cells sorted from blood, obtained in a trial of the OX40 agonist ivuxolimab. The CDR3 DNA reads as TGCGCCAGCAGTGAAGTGTGGACTAGCGGGGAGCAGTACTTC. Encoded protein: CASSEVWTSGEQYF.